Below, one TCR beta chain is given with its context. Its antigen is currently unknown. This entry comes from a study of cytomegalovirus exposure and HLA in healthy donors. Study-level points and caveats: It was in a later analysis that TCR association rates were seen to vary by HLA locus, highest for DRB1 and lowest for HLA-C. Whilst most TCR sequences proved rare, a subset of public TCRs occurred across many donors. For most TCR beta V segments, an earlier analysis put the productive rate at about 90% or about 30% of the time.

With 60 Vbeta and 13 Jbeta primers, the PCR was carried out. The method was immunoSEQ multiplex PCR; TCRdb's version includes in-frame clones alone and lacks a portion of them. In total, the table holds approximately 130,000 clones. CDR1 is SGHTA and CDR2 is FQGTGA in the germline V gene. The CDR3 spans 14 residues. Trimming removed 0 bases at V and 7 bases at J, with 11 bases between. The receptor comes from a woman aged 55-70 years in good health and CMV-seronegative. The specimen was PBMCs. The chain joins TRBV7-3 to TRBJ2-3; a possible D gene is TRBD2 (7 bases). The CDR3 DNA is TGTGCCAGCAGCTTAACGGGGGGGGCTTATACGCAGTATTTT. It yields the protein CASSLTGGAYTQYF.